Listed below are T cell receptor beta chains from one sample, sequenced in a study of regulatory T cells in long-lasting Graves disease. TCRdb reprocessed the multiplex PCR reads with MiXCR, giving one entry per CDR3 protein. This sample yields around 480,000 distinct CDR3 sequences, of which around 16% are seen a single time; around a quarter belongs to the top ten. This sample also appeared in a second study, on T cells in Graves' hyperthyroidism and ophthalmopathy.

The starting material was peripheral blood mononuclear cells (PBMCs), obtained at new diagnosis, from a patient treated with antithyroid drugs. These receptors were taken from a woman aged 35-65 years with Graves disease. The CDR3 runs from the conserved cysteine through the conserved F or W. D genes are given only for firm matches. Only part of the rows carry a size: once, few, many, or a class if the clone is expanded.

d_call,clone_size,j_call,v_call,cdr3_aa,cdr3_nt
-,-,TRBJ1-2,TRBV19,CATLSYGYTF,TGTGCCACCCTGTCCTATGGCTACACCTTC
-,-,TRBJ2-2,TRBV18,CASSPPHTDITGELFF,TGTGCCAGCTCACCCCCACACACGGACATAACCGGGGAGCTGTTTTTT
-,once,TRBJ2-2,TRBV12-3/TRBV12-4,CAISDTNTGGLFF,TGTGCCATCAGCGACACGAACACCGGGGGGCTGTTTTTT
TRBD1,many,TRBJ1-2,TRBV6-1,CASRGQGPYGYTF,TGTGCCAGCAGGGGACAGGGCCCCTATGGCTACACCTTC
-,few,TRBJ2-5,TRBV10-2,CASTPEGQETQYF,TGCGCCAGCACCCCGGAAGGGCAGGAGACCCAGTACTTC
-,-,TRBJ1-4,TRBV19,CASRTGGGEKLFF,TGTGCCAGTAGAACCGGGGGTGGTGAAAAACTGTTTTTT
-,few,TRBJ2-7,TRBV10-1,CASSAGSPPYEQYF,TGCGCCAGCAGTGCTGGGAGTCCCCCCTACGAGCAGTACTTC
-,few,TRBJ1-1,TRBV10-2,CASSESWENTEAFF,TGCGCCAGCAGTGAGTCGTGGGAGAACACTGAAGCTTTCTTT
-,-,TRBJ1-1,TRBV15,CATSSSTVVGTEAFF,TGTGCCACCAGCAGTTCCACGGTGGTGGGCACTGAAGCTTTCTTT
-,few,TRBJ1-1,TRBV7-2,CASSLVGGAEAFF,TGTGCCAGCAGCTTAGTCGGGGGGGCTGAAGCTTTCTTT
-,-,TRBJ2-7,TRBV6-1,CASRSSGAGQYF,TGTGCCAGCAGATCCTCCGGGGCCGGGCAGTACTTC
-,many,TRBJ2-6,TRBV12-3/TRBV12-4,CASSSPGRGSGANVLTF,TGTGCCAGCAGTTCTCCGGGACGGGGCTCTGGGGCCAACGTCCTGACTTTC
TRBD2,few,TRBJ2-7,TRBV9,CASSANPGLAGEQYF,TGTGCCAGCAGCGCAAATCCGGGACTAGCGGGGGAGCAGTACTTC
TRBD1,few,TRBJ1-6,TRBV12-3/TRBV12-4,CASRLSGTGRGNSPLHF,TGTGCCAGCAGACTATCCGGGACAGGGAGGGGTAATTCACCCCTCCACTTT
-,many,TRBJ1-1,TRBV3-1,CASSQVLGPGTEAFF,TGTGCCAGCAGCCAAGTTCTGGGACCCGGGACTGAAGCTTTCTTT
-,many,TRBJ1-4,TRBV20-1,CSAPGRGGEKLFF,TGCAGTGCTCCGGGGAGAGGGGGGGAAAAACTGTTTTTT
TRBD1,few,TRBJ1-1,TRBV29-1,CSVSGGDTEAFF,TGCAGCGTTTCAGGGGGCGACACTGAAGCTTTCTTT
TRBD2,many,TRBJ2-5,TRBV3-1,CASSPLLGRGGQETQYF,TGTGCCAGCAGCCCCCTTCTTGGGCGGGGGGGACAAGAGACCCAGTACTTC
TRBD1,many,TRBJ1-6,TRBV5-6,CASTSGTGGSPLHF,TGTGCCAGCACCTCCGGGACAGGGGGTTCACCCCTCCACTTT
-,-,TRBJ2-1,TRBV10-3,CAISSGRGSRPLRGNEQFF,TGTGCCATCAGTTCGGGTCGTGGCTCTCGTCCCCTTAGAGGCAATGAGCAGTTCTTC
TRBD1,many,TRBJ2-7,TRBV6-1,CASSLTGGLYEQYF,TGTGCCAGCAGTCTGACAGGGGGTTTATACGAGCAGTACTTC
TRBD1,-,TRBJ1-2,TRBV25-1,CASRDRGIRYTF,TGTGCCAGCAGGGACAGGGGGATCCGCTACACCTTC
-,few,TRBJ2-3,TRBV4-1,CASSLDPARSDTQYF,TGCGCCAGCAGCCTCGACCCCGCTCGGTCAGATACGCAGTATTTT
-,many,TRBJ2-2,TRBV6-5,CASSYGLAANTGELFF,TGTGCCAGCAGTTACGGTCTGGCAGCGAACACCGGGGAGCTGTTTTTT
-,many,TRBJ2-2,TRBV5-1,CASSLGHNTGELFF,TGCGCCAGCAGCTTGGGACACAACACCGGGGAGCTGTTTTTT
-,-,TRBJ1-3,TRBV27,CASSLGASGSTIYF,TGTGCCAGCAGTTTAGGGGCGTCTGGAAGCACCATATATTTT
TRBD1,-,TRBJ1-2,TRBV19,CASSIQGAGYGYTF,TGTGCCAGTAGTATTCAGGGGGCGGGCTATGGCTACACCTTC
-,many,TRBJ2-3,TRBV2,CASSEERDIVNTQYF,TGTGCCAGCAGTGAGGAACGGGACATCGTAAATACGCAGTATTTT
-,-,TRBJ1-3,TRBV6-1,CASEGNSGNTIYF,TGTGCCAGCGAGGGGAATTCTGGAAACACCATATATTTT
-,many,TRBJ1-1,TRBV6-5,CASSYGGPSTEAFF,TGTGCCAGCAGTTACGGGGGGCCGAGCACTGAAGCTTTCTTT
TRBD1,few,TRBJ1-2,TRBV7-2,CASSPDGRGFYGYTF,TGTGCCAGCAGCCCCGACGGCAGGGGGTTTTATGGCTACACCTTC